Shown below are 6 T cell receptor beta chains from a single sample sequenced in a study of blood T cell repertoires in COVID-19. Some clones are missing from TCRdb's copy, which holds only in-frame ones; the method was immunoSEQ multiplex PCR. This repertoire shows over 50,000 clones, under 85% found once; its top ten account for over 6%. Sequencing used peripheral blood. The receptors stem from a woman in her forties or fifties with active or convalescent COVID-19.

The V call is TRBV5-5, the J call TRBJ2-7, with D maybe TRBD2 (6 bases). V was pared by 6 bases and J by 5 bases, with 21 bases between. The CDR3 consists of 15 residues. Per the germline V gene, CDR1 is SGHKS and CDR2 is YYEKEE (reference sequence). CDR3 sequence: CASTLWAGTSDEQYF. The CDR3 DNA follows: TGTGCCAGCACCCTTTGGGCGGGAACGAGCGACGAGCAGTACTTC. Complete variable domain (other parts from reference TRBV5-5 and TRBJ2-7): DAGVTQSPTHLIKTRGQQVTLRCSPISGHKSVSWYQQVLGQGPQFIFQYYEKEERGRGNFPDRFSARQFPNYSSELNVNALLLGDSALYLCASTLWAGTSDEQYFGPGTRLTVT.

The chain has TRBV19 and TRBJ1-2, with D perhaps matching TRBD1 (6 bases). Looked up from germline, CDR1 is LNHDA and CDR2 is SQIVND (reference sequence). The CDR3 has 15 residues. Trimming took off 1 base at V and 3 bases at J, with 12 bases between the two ends. The CDR3 DNA reads TGTGCCAGTAGTATAGTACAGGGCCAGGACTATGGCTACACCTTC. The encoded protein is CASSIVQGQDYGYTF.

As for this clone: Within the sample, other DNA sequences also encode this same CDR3. V usage is TRBV11-3 and J usage is TRBJ2-1; possibly TRBD2 for D (5 bases). The germline gives CDR1 SGHNT, CDR2 YENEEA. V lost 1 base, J lost 3 bases, and 10 bases lay in between. The CDR3 spans 15 residues. The CDR3 sequence: CASSLGGENYNEQFF. DNA of the CDR3: TGTGCCAGCAGCTTAGGGGGAGAGAACTACAATGAGCAGTTCTTC.

The rearrangement links TRBV4-2 to TRBJ1-2, with unresolved D. V was trimmed by 0 bases and J by 2 bases, leaving 13 bases between them. The length of the CDR3 is 16 residues. Germline-derived CDR1 and CDR2 are LGHNA and YNFKEQ. As DNA, the CDR3 is TGTGCCAGCAGCCAAGAGGGCCCAGGCGCCAACTATGGCTACACCTTC. This codes for CASSQEGPGANYGYTF.

The rearrangement joins TRBV29-1 to TRBJ1-1, with TRBD1 matching over 9 bases. The CDR3 loop spans 13 amino acids. Germline loops: CDR1 SQVTM, CDR2 ANQGSEA. Unmatched junction bases numbered 2, after V lost 1 base and J lost 5 bases. The CDR3 loop is CSVEVGQGTEAFF. CDR3 nucleotides: TGCAGCGTTGAAGTTGGACAGGGGACTGAAGCTTTCTTT.

As regards this clone: In the same sample, other DNA sequences code for this CDR3. V and J are TRBV19 and TRBJ1-2; weak D call: TRBD1 (5 bases). Germline V gene lookup returns CDR1 LNHDA and CDR2 SQIVND (reference sequence). The V gene lost 3 bases and the J gene lost 4 bases, with 9 bases spanning the gap. The CDR3 is 13 residues long. This chain's CDR3 is CASSIDRSYGYTF. In DNA, the CDR3 is TGTGCCAGTAGTATCGACAGATCCTATGGCTACACCTTC.